This entry is about one TCR beta chain. These data originate in a study of blood T cell repertoires in COVID-19. This CDR3 is built from 13 residues. Trimming removed 1 base at V and 5 bases at J, with 9 bases between. Germline-derived CDR1 and CDR2 are GTSNPN and SVGIG (reference sequence). The assay was immunoSEQ multiplex PCR, and TCRdb's table has in-frame clones only and misses some. The table lists 54,000 or so clones, around 88% of them singletons. This sequence was found in a woman aged 80 or older with acute or convalescent COVID-19. The sequenced sample was peripheral blood. This rearrangement joins TRBV30 to TRBJ1-5; D gene ambiguous. The CDR3 reads CAWSGGKYQPQHF. In nucleotides, the CDR3 is TGTGCCTGGAGTGGAGGGAAATATCAGCCCCAGCATTTT. Drawing the rest from reference TRBV30 and TRBJ1-5, the complete variable domain is SQTIHQWPATLVQPVGSPLSLECTVEGTSNPNLYWYRQAAGRGLQLLFYSVGIGQISSEVPQNLSASRPQDRQFILSSKKLLLSDSGFYLCAWSGGKYQPQHFGDGTRLSIL.